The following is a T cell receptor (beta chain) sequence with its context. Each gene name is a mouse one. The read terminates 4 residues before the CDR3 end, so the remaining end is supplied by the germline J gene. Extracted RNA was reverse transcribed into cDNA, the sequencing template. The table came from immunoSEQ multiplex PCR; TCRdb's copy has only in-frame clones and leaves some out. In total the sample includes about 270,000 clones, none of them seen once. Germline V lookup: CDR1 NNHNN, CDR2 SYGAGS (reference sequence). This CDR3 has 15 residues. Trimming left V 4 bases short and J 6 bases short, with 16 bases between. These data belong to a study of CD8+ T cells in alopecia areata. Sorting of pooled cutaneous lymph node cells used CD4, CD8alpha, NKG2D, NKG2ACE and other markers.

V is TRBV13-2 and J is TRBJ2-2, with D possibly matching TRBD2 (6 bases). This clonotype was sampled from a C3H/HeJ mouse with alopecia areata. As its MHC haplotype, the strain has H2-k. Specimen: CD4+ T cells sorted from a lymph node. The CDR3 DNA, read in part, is TGTGCCAGCGGTACTCCGGGACTCCAGCCCGGG. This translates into CASGTPGLQPG. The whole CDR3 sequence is CASGTPGLQPGQLYF.